Below, 29 T cell receptor beta chains from the same sample are listed, as sequenced in a study of T-cell memory formation after mild COVID-19. Each CDR3 protein is one row after TCRdb ran MiXCR on the 5' RACE reads. The sample yields hundreds of thousands of distinct CDR3 sequences, around a sixth seen once. Sequenced sample: PBMCs or a T cell subset sorted from them (not recorded which). These receptors came from a man aged 18 to 35 who had mild COVID-19 (a few samples of this study predate the infection). Cell type and time point are not known.

V gene TRBV5-5 combines with J gene TRBJ1-6; 11 bases fit TRBD1. With 5 bases clipped from V and 8 bases from J, the junction kept 9 bases outside the gene matches. This CDR3 comprises 16 residues. Germline V gene lookup returns CDR1 SGHKS and CDR2 YYEKEE (reference sequence). The CDR3 DNA reads as TGTGCCAGCAGTATGCCGGGACAGGGGGATTATTCACCCCTCCACTTT. It encodes CASSMPGQGDYSPLHF.

This sequence joins TRBV5-1 and TRBJ1-1, with D perhaps TRBD1 (5 bases). Germline V lookup: CDR1 SGHRS, CDR2 YFSETQ. V gave up 4 bases and J gave up 1 base, with 14 bases separating them. This CDR3 is built from 15 residues. Here the CDR3 DNA reads TGCGCCAGCAGCCCGCTGCAAGGGGCGAACACTGAAGCTTTCTTT. Protein sequence: CASSPLQGANTEAFF.

This clonotype was observed a few times. An end of the junction does not agree with germline; a read error may underlie this. The rearrangement uses TRBV4-3 and TRBJ2-1, with D possibly being TRBD1 (5 bases). The CDR3 is 9 residues long. Per the germline V gene, CDR1 is LGHNA and CDR2 is YSLEER. CDR3 nucleotide sequence: TGCGCCAGCAGCCCAGGGTTGGACTTC. The encoded protein is CASSPGLDF.

The chain has TRBV21-1 and TRBJ2-7; the table's D call, TRBD1, has no DNA check behind it. TRBV21-1 is a documented pseudogene. The CDR3 contains 14 residues. In nucleotides, the CDR3 is TGTGCCAGCAGCAGATGGACAGGGAGGGTCGAGCAGTACGTC. Translation: CASSRWTGRVEQYV.

Many counts were recorded for this clonotype. This chain connects TRBV10-3 to TRBJ2-7; TRBD1 matches at 10 bases. The CDR3 covers 14 residues. Per the germline V gene, CDR1 is ENHRY and CDR2 is SYGVKD. Trimming at V came to 4 bases and at J to 4 bases, leaving 4 bases not matched to a gene. CDR3: CAISGQGAGYEQYV. The CDR3 DNA is TGTGCCATCAGTGGACAGGGGGCAGGGTACGAGCAGTACGTC.

The chain carries TRBV12-3 or TRBV12-4 and TRBJ2-7; perhaps D is TRBD1 or TRBD2 (6 bases each). The CDR3 consists of 14 residues. Trimming pared 6 bases from V and 7 bases from J, leaving 19 bases between. CDR3 in amino acids: CASSIPGARWEQYF. The DNA for the CDR3 is TGTGCCAGCAGCATCCCGGGGGCCCGTTGGGAGCAGTACTTC.

This clonotype was seen only a few times. The chain combines TRBV5-1 with TRBJ2-5; D is undetermined. This CDR3 is built from 13 residues. V was trimmed by 5 bases and J by 3 bases, leaving 11 bases between them. Germline V gene sequence: CDR1 SGHRS, CDR2 YFSETQ. The CDR3 reads CASSLTQKETQYF. CDR3 nucleotide sequence: TGCGCCAGCAGTTTGACCCAAAAAGAGACCCAGTACTTC.

The table lists this clonotype with a few counts. J is TRBJ2-1 and V is TRBV20-1; 8 nucleotides line up with TRBD2. CDR1 and CDR2 from the germline V gene are DFQATT and SNEGSKA (reference sequence). There are 17 residues in the CDR3. J gave up 7 bases and V 1 base, and 15 bases lay outside the gene matches. The CDR3 bases are TGCAGTGCTAGAGCCCCCGGGGGGGAGGGAATTGGGAATGAGCAGTTCTTC. Protein sequence: CSARAPGGEGIGNEQFF.

The genes are TRBV9 and TRBJ2-1, with TRBD1 identical over 9 bases. The CDR3 loop spans 15 amino acids. J gave up 2 bases and V 3 bases, and 3 bases lay outside the gene matches. CDR1 and CDR2 (germline): SGDLS, YYNGEE. CDR3 nucleotide sequence: TGTGCCAGCAGCGCTGACAGGGGGACCTACAATGAGCAGTTCTTC. Protein product: CASSADRGTYNEQFF.

This clonotype occurred a few times. In DNA form, the CDR3 reads TGTGCCAGCAGTCCTGACAGCTCCGAGCAGTACGTC. Amino acids: CASSPDSSEQYV. The chain uses TRBV12-3 or TRBV12-4 and TRBJ2-7, with a tentative D call TRBD1 (5 bases). There are 12 residues in the CDR3. Trimming cost V 5 bases and J 6 bases, with 11 bases left between them.

On this clonotype itself: An end of the junction differs from the germline gene, which may be a read error. The V and J genes are TRBV3-1 and TRBJ2-3; no firm D call. This CDR3 is built from 13 residues. Germline CDR1 LGHDT, CDR2 YNNKEL (reference sequence). The CDR3 nucleotides read TGTGCCAGCAGGCCCCGGTCGGGCCTTTGGGTGAATTTT. It translates to CASRPRSGLWVNF.

This clonotype turned up a few times. The chain has TRBV4-2 and TRBJ2-2; no clear D gene. Deletions cut 4 bases from V and 6 bases from J, with 9 bases between. The CDR3 extends over 13 amino acids. Germline V gene data show CDR1 as LGHNA and CDR2 as YNFKEQ. The CDR3 bases are TGTGCCAGCAGCCCCCGCCCTCCCGGGGAGCTGTTTTTT. Residues: CASSPRPPGELFF.

The chain is built from TRBV3-1 and TRBJ2-7; perhaps D is TRBD1 or TRBD2 (5 bases each). With 0 bases removed from V and 2 bases from J, the gap between germline ends came to 11 bases. The CDR3 has 15 amino acids. The germline V gene has CDR1 LGHDT and CDR2 YNNKEL (reference sequence). The CDR3 sequence is CASSQEAQGPYEQYF. The CDR3 DNA follows: TGTGCCAGCAGCCAAGAAGCGCAGGGACCCTACGAGCAGTACTTC.

CDR3 in DNA: TGTGCCAGCAGCTTAGATCCAGGGGCAGATACGCAGTATTTT. Its translation: CASSLDPGADTQYF. The genes are TRBV11-2 and TRBJ2-3, with D possibly TRBD1 on 6 matching bases. Germline V gene data show CDR1 as SGHAT and CDR2 as FQNNGV. The V end lost 0 bases, the J end lost 4 bases, and 8 bases lay between the germline ends. This CDR3 has 14 residues.

This clonotype occurred a few times. The V and J genes are TRBV20-1 and TRBJ2-3; D gene unclear. The V end lost 5 bases, the J end lost 5 bases, and 17 bases lay between the germline ends. CDR3 length: 14 amino acids. Germline V gene data show CDR1 as DFQATT and CDR2 as SNEGSKA (reference sequence). The CDR3 region is CSAPWSERLDTQYF. CDR3 DNA sequence: TGCAGTGCTCCATGGAGCGAAAGGTTAGATACGCAGTATTTT.

The CDR3, as DNA: TGTGCCAGCAGCTTGGACCTCGGGGCCAACGTCCTGACTTTC. Its translation is CASSLDLGANVLTF. The chain uses TRBV7-2 and TRBJ2-6, with D hard to call. The V end lost 3 bases, the J end lost 4 bases, and 7 bases lay between the germline ends. The CDR3 contains 14 residues. The germline V gene has CDR1 SGHTA and CDR2 FQGNSA.

This clonotype was seen a handful of times. This rearrangement joins TRBV12-3 or TRBV12-4 to TRBJ2-2; 11 bases are shared with TRBD2. J lost 7 bases, V lost 1 base, and 2 bases had no gene match. This CDR3 region has 15 residues. The DNA for the CDR3 is TGTGCCAGCAGTTTAGTACTAGCGGGGGTCGGGGAGCTGTTTTTT. The encoded protein is CASSLVLAGVGELFF.

This sequence joins TRBV2 and TRBJ2-7; 10 bases line up with TRBD2. The germline V gene encodes CDR1 SNHLY and CDR2 FYNNEI. The CDR3 is 14 amino acids. CDR3 protein: CAARVAGGSYEQYF. The CDR3 DNA follows: TGTGCGGCGCGGGTAGCGGGGGGCTCCTACGAGCAGTACTTC.

This clonotype was seen only a few times. The chain is built from TRBV29-1 and TRBJ1-5; TRBD1 aligns across 9 bases. The germline gives CDR1 SQVTM, CDR2 ANQGSEA. The CDR3 contains 14 residues. The V segment lost 4 bases and the J segment 4 bases; nucleotides outside the gene matches: 5. CDR3 residues: CSVVAGQGNQPQHF. CDR3 nucleotide sequence: TGCAGCGTTGTAGCTGGACAGGGGAATCAGCCCCAGCATTTT. The full variable domain, in which reference TRBV29-1 and TRBJ1-5 provide the parts outside the CDR3, is SAVISQKPSRDICQRGTSLTIQCQVDSQVTMMFWYRQQPGQSLTLIATANQGSEATYESGFVIDKFPISRPNLTFSTLTVSNMSPEDSSIYLCSVVAGQGNQPQHFGDGTRLSIL.

This clonotype was observed many times. The chain couples TRBV29-1 to TRBJ2-7; D ambiguous. The CDR3 runs 12 residues. V lost 4 bases to trimming and J lost 1 base, with 8 bases between them. Germline V CDR1 and CDR2: SQVTM, ANQGSEA. The CDR3 sequence: CSVGDTSYEQYF. CDR3 DNA sequence: TGCAGCGTTGGGGATACATCCTACGAGCAGTACTTC.

The sample holds many counts of this clonotype. The rearrangement uses TRBV5-1 and TRBJ2-7; D is uncertain. This CDR3 comprises 15 residues. V was trimmed by 1 base and J by 2 bases, leaving 13 bases between them. The germline V gene has CDR1 SGHRS and CDR2 YFSETQ. CDR3 loop: CASSLWAGATYEQYV. The CDR3 DNA is TGCGCCAGCAGCTTGTGGGCAGGTGCTACCTACGAGCAGTACGTC.

The chain links TRBV27 to TRBJ1-1, with 8 bases matching TRBD1. CDR1 and CDR2 (germline): MNHEY, SMNVEV (reference sequence). Trimming cost V 5 bases and J 1 base; bases outside gene matches: 3. The length of the CDR3 is 14 residues. CDR3 DNA: TGTGCCAGCAGTACGGGACAGGAGAACACTGAAGCTTTCTTT. Translating it yields CASSTGQENTEAFF.

V and J are TRBV12-3 or TRBV12-4 and TRBJ1-1, with D possibly being TRBD1 (6 bases). This CDR3 comprises 15 residues. Deletions cut 5 bases from V and 2 bases from J, with 15 bases between. CDR3 nucleotides: TGTGCCAGCAGTCAGACAGGTATCGGCAACACTGAAGCTTTCTTT. It is translated as CASSQTGIGNTEAFF.

The gene calls are TRBV12-3 or TRBV12-4 and TRBJ1-1; possible D gene TRBD1, 6 bases. There are 15 residues in the CDR3. V dropped 5 bases and J dropped 6 bases, with 19 bases sitting between them. The CDR3 is CASSRIRGAEAEAFF. The CDR3 DNA reads TGTGCCAGCAGTAGAATCAGGGGAGCAGAGGCTGAAGCTTTCTTT.

The chain combines TRBV2 with TRBJ2-7; D possibly uses TRBD1 or TRBD2 (6 bases each). This CDR3 contains 13 residues. Trimming shortened V by 5 bases and J by 6 bases, and 14 bases separated the two germline ends. Germline loops: CDR1 SNHLY, CDR2 FYNNEI. The CDR3 loop is CASSLIQGGEQYF. The CDR3 nucleotides are TGTGCCAGCAGTTTGATACAGGGAGGCGAGCAGTACTTC.

V and J are TRBV5-1 and TRBJ1-5, with 9 nucleotides matching TRBD1. In germline, CDR1 is SGHRS, CDR2 YFSETQ. This CDR3 comprises 15 residues. V was clipped by 0 bases and J by 3 bases; unmatched bases: 1. This CDR3 is CASSLGDRVNQPQHF. CDR3 DNA: TGCGCCAGCAGCTTGGGGGACAGGGTCAATCAGCCCCAGCATTTT. Variable domain in full (rest from reference TRBV5-1 and TRBJ1-5): KAGVTQTPRYLIKTRGQQVTLSCSPISGHRSVSWYQQTPGQGLQFLFEYFSETQRNKGNFPGRFSGRQFSNSRSEMNVSTLELGDSALYLCASSLGDRVNQPQHFGDGTRLSIL.

The chain is built from TRBV5-4 and TRBJ1-2; D is possibly TRBD1 (5 bases). Germline CDR1 is SGHNT and CDR2 is YYREEE (reference sequence). This CDR3 has 14 amino acids. V lost 5 bases and J 8 bases, leaving 19 bases between the germline ends. CDR3 amino acids: CASSFVVPEGGYTF. The DNA of the CDR3 is TGTGCCAGCAGTTTCGTCGTCCCCGAGGGGGGCTACACCTTC.

The V call is TRBV4-1, the J call TRBJ2-3, with unresolved D. The CDR3 length is 15 residues. With 4 bases removed from V and 4 bases from J, the gap between germline ends came to 15 bases. Germline V gene lookup returns CDR1 MGHRA and CDR2 YSYEKL. The CDR3 nucleotides are TGCGCCAGCAGCCTCCCAGCATACCCCGCAGATACGCAGTATTTT. Protein product: CASSLPAYPADTQYF.

This chain links TRBV7-9 with TRBJ1-3, with TRBD1 matching over 7 bases. The germline gives CDR1 SEHNR, CDR2 FQNEAQ (reference sequence). The CDR3 length is 15 residues. V trimming: 6 bases; J trimming: 2 bases; junction bases outside the gene matches: 7. CDR3 DNA sequence: TGTGCCAGCAGATTTATCGACAGGGCTGGAAACACCATATATTTT. Protein product: CASRFIDRAGNTIYF.